The 25 T cell receptor beta chains presented below share a single source sample, sequenced in a study of regulatory T cells in long-lasting Graves disease (dated by TCRdb to 2020 to 2023). The library was produced with multiplex PCR. TCRdb shows the sequencer as Illumina HiSeq 4000. iRepertoire HTBI primers and Arm-PCR amplification of CDR3 regions were used to construct TCR beta libraries. TCRdb reprocessing: public reads trimmed at Q25 with fastp, clones called with MiXCR, in-frame beta chains kept. Rows merge per CDR3 protein into single entries with the most common DNA and genes. The sample table contains about 420,000 distinct CDR3 sequences; only one count was recorded for roughly 17% of them. The ten most abundant clones make up 23% of the sample. The sample's time point, from its label and the paper: newly diagnosed GD, antithyroid drugs for less than 3 months. For both TCR sequencing and RNA sequencing, RNA was extracted from PBMCs using TRIzol.

This same sample was also taken into another study, of T cells in Graves' hyperthyroidism and ophthalmopathy.

Here the sequenced sample was peripheral blood mononuclear cells (PBMCs), taken at new diagnosis, from a patient treated with antithyroid drugs. These receptors all stem from a woman between 18 and 29 years old with Graves disease. Donor details come from another sample of the same person, matched by shared clones.

Only a few counts were recorded for this clonotype. The chain's CDR3 is CASSISRDQETQYF. The CDR3 DNA reads TGTGCCAGTAGTATAAGCCGGGACCAAGAGACCCAGTACTTC. The chain recombines TRBV19 with TRBJ2-5; D gene unclear. V was shortened by 2 bases and J by 0 bases, with 7 bases between the two germline ends. Germline V lookup: CDR1 LNHDA, CDR2 SQIVND (reference sequence). The CDR3 has 14 residues.

For this clonotype: One base away lies a much larger clone, so this may be a sequencing read error. V is TRBV11-2 and J is TRBJ2-1; 9 bases line up with TRBD1. CDR3 length: 15 amino acids. Germline V gene lookup returns CDR1 SGHAT and CDR2 FQNNGV. The CDR3 is CASSQGGDRVAWEDF. As DNA, the CDR3 is TGTGCCAGCAGCCAAGGGGGGGACAGGGTGGCATGGGAGGATTTC.

This clonotype has a count of ten or more. CDR3 coding DNA: TGTGCCAGCAGTGAGGCTAGCGGGAGCTACAATGAGCAGTTCTTC. This gives the protein CASSEASGSYNEQFF. The chain has TRBV6-1 and TRBJ2-1; 10 bases are shared with TRBD2. Germline CDR1 and CDR2: MNHNS and SASEGT. V was pared by 3 bases and J by 3 bases, with 2 bases of the junction left unmatched. The CDR3 contains 15 residues.

This clonotype appeared many times. The V call is TRBV28, the J call TRBJ1-5; D is undetermined. Germline V gives CDR1 MDHEN, CDR2 SYDVKM. The CDR3 length is 12 residues. V was cut by 4 bases and J by 0 bases, with 1 base left in between. In DNA form, the CDR3 reads TGTGCCAGCAGTTATAGCAATCAGCCCCAGCATTTT. It is translated as CASSYSNQPQHF.

The chain couples TRBV7-8 to TRBJ2-1; D uncertain. The CDR3 is 14 amino acids. The germline V gene has CDR1 SGHVS and CDR2 FQNEAQ. V was pared by 3 bases and J by 4 bases, with 10 bases between. The DNA for the CDR3 is TGTGCCAGCAGCTTGACAAGGATTTACAATGAGCAGTTCTTC. Its protein product is CASSLTRIYNEQFF.

This chain links TRBV6-1 with TRBJ2-1, with TRBD2 matching over 7 bases. V trimming: 10 bases; J trimming: 0 bases; junction bases outside the gene matches: 9. CDR3 length equals 15 residues. Germline loops: CDR1 MNHNS, CDR2 SASEGT. CDR3 amino acids: CATSTGRTSYNEQFF. The CDR3 DNA follows: TGTGCCACCTCTACCGGGAGGACCTCCTACAATGAGCAGTTCTTC.

This clonotype was recorded many times. The gene calls are TRBV12-3 or TRBV12-4 and TRBJ1-1; tentative D call: TRBD1 (6 bases). The V and J ends lost 6 bases and 5 bases respectively, with 13 bases between them. The CDR3 contains 13 residues. The CDR3 coding sequence is TGTGCCAGCAGGAGGGACACGAGGACTGAAGCTTTCTTT. Protein product: CASRRDTRTEAFF.

This clonotype came up a few times. The chain carries TRBV5-4 and TRBJ1-1; TRBD1 might be the D (5 bases). V lost 1 base and J 5 bases, leaving 15 bases between the germline ends. This CDR3 is 15 amino acids long. Germline CDR1 SGHNT, CDR2 YYREEE (reference sequence). The CDR3 reads CASSLRTSPATEAFF. CDR3 sequence (DNA): TGTGCCAGCAGCTTGCGGACATCCCCGGCTACTGAAGCTTTCTTT.

With respect to this clonotype: This clone may be a read error of a much larger clone one base away. This chain uses TRBV28 with TRBJ2-2, with 7 bases that match TRBD2. Germline V gene sequence: CDR1 MDHEN, CDR2 SYDVKM. The CDR3 loop spans 18 amino acids. The CDR3: CASRTPFTGTMNTWELFF. CDR3 sequence (DNA): TGTGCCAGCAGAACACCCTTCACCGGGACTATGAACACCTGGGAGCTGTTTTTT.

The chain links TRBV6-2 or TRBV6-3 to TRBJ2-7; 12 nucleotides align to TRBD1. This CDR3 spans 16 amino acids. V lost 6 bases, J lost 5 bases, and 11 bases stayed unmatched. CDR1 is MNHEY and CDR2 is SVGEGT in the germline V gene. Here the CDR3 DNA reads TGTGCCAGCAGGGGGACAGGGGGCCGGGGGGCGGACGAGCAGTACTTC. Protein: CASRGTGGRGADEQYF.

A few counts support this clonotype. The rearrangement uses TRBV13 and TRBJ2-1; unclear D gene. CDR3 length: 14 amino acids. Germline CDR1 PRHDT, CDR2 FYEKMQ (reference sequence). Trimming stripped 4 bases from V and 5 bases from J, with 12 bases between. As DNA, the CDR3 is TGTGCCAGCAGCTCAAGACGCCGCAACAATGAGCAGTTCTTC. Translating gives CASSSRRRNNEQFF. Full variable domain (remainder filled in from reference TRBV13 and TRBJ2-1): AAGVIQSPRHLIKEKRETATLKCYPIPRHDTVYWYQQGPGQDPQFLISFYEKMQSDKGSIPDRFSAQQFSDYHSELNMSSLELGDSALYFCASSSRRRNNEQFFGPGTRLTVL.

The V call is TRBV30, the J call TRBJ2-7; 11 bases align to TRBD1. CDR1 GTSNPN and CDR2 SVGIG come from the germline V gene (reference sequence). The V gene end was trimmed by 2 bases and the J gene end by 3 bases; junction bases not matched to a gene: 6. The length of the CDR3 is 15 residues. The CDR3 coding sequence is TGTGCCTGGAGTCATCCCGGGACAGGGGGCTACGAGCAGTACTTC. This translates into CAWSHPGTGGYEQYF.

The V call is TRBV6-4, the J call TRBJ2-4, with TRBD2 matching 14 bases. This CDR3 comprises 19 residues. The V and J ends lost 5 bases and 0 bases, in that order; junction bases with no gene match: 9. The germline V gene has CDR1 MRHNA and CDR2 SNTAGT. In DNA, the CDR3 is TGTGCCAGCAGTACGGGACTAGCGGGAGAGACGGGAGCCAAAAACATTCAGTACTTC. Amino acid sequence: CASSTGLAGETGAKNIQYF.

This clonotype was observed once. This chain connects TRBV7-3 to TRBJ2-1, with 12 bases aligning to TRBD2. CDR1 is SGHTA, CDR2 FQGTGA, per germline. V was pared by 4 bases and J by 9 bases, with 7 bases of the junction left unmatched. The CDR3 consists of 15 residues. CDR3 in DNA: TGTGCCAGCAGCTCGGGGGAACTAGCGGGAGGTGAGCAGTTCTTC. This gives the protein CASSSGELAGGEQFF.

The chain links TRBV7-9 to TRBJ2-3; D not resolved. The CDR3 runs to 13 residues. Looked up from germline, CDR1 is SEHNR and CDR2 is FQNEAQ (reference sequence). Trimming removed 6 bases from V and 6 bases from J, with 13 bases in between. The CDR3 loop reads CASSQENFDTQYF. The CDR3 nucleotides are TGTGCCAGCAGTCAGGAGAACTTTGATACGCAGTATTTT.

This clonotype was detected ten times or more. This rearrangement joins TRBV2 to TRBJ1-3, with D uncertain. The V and J ends lost 5 bases and 2 bases respectively, with 13 bases between them. From germline, CDR1 is SNHLY and CDR2 FYNNEI. The CDR3 runs to 15 residues. This chain's CDR3 is CASSIQLSTGNTIYF. CDR3 nucleotides: TGTGCCAGCAGTATTCAGCTGAGTACTGGAAACACCATATATTTT.

This chain connects TRBV30 to TRBJ2-3; no firm D call. Trimming removed 0 bases at V and 1 base at J, with 5 bases between. CDR1 is GTSNPN, CDR2 SVGIG, per germline (reference sequence). The CDR3 totals 13 residues. The CDR3 DNA reads as TGTGCCTGGAGTGTTCAGGGCACAGATACGCAGTATTTT. Encoded protein: CAWSVQGTDTQYF.

This clonotype was recorded a few times. This chain connects TRBV6-1 to TRBJ2-2; possibly TRBD1 or TRBD2 for D (5 bases each). The germline V gene encodes CDR1 MNHNS and CDR2 SASEGT. The CDR3 consists of 14 residues. V was pared by 8 bases and J by 3 bases, with 13 bases between. CDR3 sequence reads: CASHEGLDTGELFF. The CDR3 region has the DNA TGTGCCAGCCATGAGGGGCTTGACACCGGGGAGCTGTTTTTT.

The sample holds many counts of this clonotype. The chain recombines TRBV28 with TRBJ2-5; TRBD1 matches at 8 bases. J was trimmed by 4 bases and V by 6 bases; bases with no gene match: 7. CDR1 MDHEN and CDR2 SYDVKM come from the germline V gene. This CDR3 is built from 14 residues. CDR3 sequence (DNA): TGTGCCAGCAGACGACCGACAGGGGTAGAGACCCAGTACTTC. This gives the protein CASRRPTGVETQYF.

V gene TRBV20-1 combines with J gene TRBJ2-7, with D hard to call. CDR3 length equals 13 residues. V gave up 2 bases and J gave up 0 bases, with 8 bases separating them. Germline V gene sequence: CDR1 DFQATT, CDR2 SNEGSKA (reference sequence). The CDR3 loop reads CSARLLSSYEQYF. CDR3 nucleotide sequence: TGCAGTGCTAGACTACTCAGCTCCTACGAGCAGTACTTC.

There are many counts of this clonotype. V usage is TRBV13 and J usage is TRBJ2-7, with D unresolved. The germline V and J ends were trimmed by 3 bases and 1 base, with 4 bases remaining between them. The CDR3 extends over 12 amino acids. The V gene's germline CDR1 is PRHDT and CDR2 FYEKMQ (reference sequence). The CDR3 protein is CASSFQSYEQYF. CDR3 in DNA: TGTGCCAGCAGCTTCCAGTCCTACGAGCAGTACTTC. Filled out from reference TRBV13 and TRBJ2-7, the complete variable domain reads AAGVIQSPRHLIKEKRETATLKCYPIPRHDTVYWYQQGPGQDPQFLISFYEKMQSDKGSIPDRFSAQQFSDYHSELNMSSLELGDSALYFCASSFQSYEQYFGPGTRLTVT.

This clonotype showed up many times. V is TRBV5-6 and J is TRBJ2-3, with 8 nucleotides matching TRBD1. The CDR3 runs to 16 residues. V was clipped by 1 base and J by 1 base; unmatched bases: 5. Germline V gene data show CDR1 as SGHDT and CDR2 as YYEEEE. CDR3 in DNA: TGTGCCAGCAGCTTGAAGTTGACAGGGGGCACAGATACGCAGTATTTT. Translated, it gives CASSLKLTGGTDTQYF.

This clonotype was counted many times. The J gene is TRBJ2-5, the V gene TRBV7-2, with 10 nucleotides matching TRBD1. J was trimmed by 5 bases and V by 5 bases; bases with no gene match: 11. The CDR3 loop spans 16 amino acids. The V gene's germline CDR1 is SGHTA and CDR2 FQGNSA. CDR3 coding DNA: TGTGCCAGCAGCGTAACCTCCGGGACAGGGGTCGAGACCCAGTACTTC. This sequence encodes CASSVTSGTGVETQYF.

The chain uses TRBV10-3 and TRBJ2-2; no definite D call. This CDR3 is built from 12 residues. Trimming left V 4 bases short and J 4 bases short, with 4 bases between. Germline V gene data show CDR1 as ENHRY and CDR2 as SYGVKD. The CDR3 DNA sequence: TGTGCCATCAGTGGGCTCACCGGGGAGCTGTTTTTT. Its translation is CAISGLTGELFF.

This clonotype was observed a few times. J is TRBJ2-5 and V is TRBV7-9; D not certain. The CDR3 sequence is 13 residues long. The V end lost 3 bases, the J end lost 5 bases, and 10 bases lay between the germline ends. The germline V gene has CDR1 SEHNR and CDR2 FQNEAQ (reference sequence). This CDR3 is CASSFGSAETQYF. CDR3 in DNA: TGTGCCAGCAGCTTCGGCAGCGCTGAGACCCAGTACTTC.